This T cell receptor beta chain comes out of a study of shared clonotypes between healthy human individuals. Study at large: Every donor yielded three CD4 naive, three CD4 memory, two CD8 naive and one CD8 memory plate.

Worth noting for this clone: The antigen is undetermined.

Deep was the level at which the assay was run. The assay was immunoSEQ multiplex PCR, and TCRdb's table has in-frame clones only and misses some. The sample carries approximately 740,000 clones, 90% to 95% recorded once. Findings and limits, study-wide: The represented genetic and exposure-history diversity was limited by the small number of donors.

Naive CD8 isolation took CD45RO-negative cells positively selected for CCR7 and excluded terminally differentiated effector memory CD45RA+ cells. The CDR3 length is 13 residues. The germline CDR1 and CDR2 sequences are MNHEY and SMNVEV (reference sequence). Trimming pared 6 bases from V and 2 bases from J, leaving 8 bases between. Sequencing was done on a sample of naive CD8+ T cells sorted from blood. This clonotype originated in a man aged 25-45 years in good health. The chain links TRBV27 to TRBJ1-5, with D unresolved. Written as DNA, the CDR3 is TGTGCCAGCAGGGACGGGGGCAATCAGCCCCAGCATTTT. As protein: CASRDGGNQPQHF.